Here is one TCR beta chain with its context. The target of this receptor is not known. The sample originates from a study of cytomegalovirus exposure and HLA in healthy donors (TCRdb year 2017). Context from the whole study: An earlier analysis of some 500 of the donors reported about 290 Gb of sequence data and roughly 100 million unique TCR beta sequences from some 180 million T cells. Around 300 gigabases of sequencing data and tens of millions of unique TCR sequences were included in an early release covering about 700 HLA-typed donors. Of the 300 to 500 genotyped donors, less than 85% were placed in the genetic ancestry cluster associated with self-reported Caucasian donors. The study was designed to test whether signatures of past pathogen exposure could be identified by cataloging public T cell receptors. The study profiled the T cell repertoires of hundreds of subjects by immunosequencing and related them to cytomegalovirus serostatus. Along with the approximately 600-subject first cohort, a separate validation cohort of over a hundred different subjects was used. The study combined high-throughput TCR immunosequencing, statistical association of individual TCRs with disease status, and machine learning to predict cytomegalovirus infection status. In a later analysis, previously published TCR beta repertoires from about 640 donors were re-analyzed and high-resolution HLA genotyping was added so that TCR occurrence patterns could be studied. In the later analysis, no new phenotypic data were used to find candidate immune exposures; instead, reliance was placed on TCR beta sequences and their occurrence across donors. To decide whether each TCR beta V gene segment behaved as functional or pseudogenic, an earlier analysis of some 600 of the donors relied on high-throughput TCR beta sequencing. Donor age, sex, ethnicity and CMV serostatus were collected together with the repertoire data. In a later genetic analysis, genome-wide SNP genotypes for 398 of the 666 donors were used, and that subset was treated as a discovery cohort. Every discovery cohort repertoire had been produced on one sequencing platform. HLA typing included class I and class II loci at four-digit resolution. Typing coverage differed by locus: A, B, C, DRB1 and DQB1 were typed in about 620-640 donors, DQA1 in about 500, DPA1 in 600 to 610, and DPB1 in just under 490. Several DR-DQ haplotypes were handled as single units for association and clustering because linkage in the cohort was strong. Across some 400 genotyped donors of the cohort, an average of about 250,000 unique TCR beta nucleotide sequences per donor were sequenced, and roughly 17% of those sequences were non-productive.

Library prep was done by the immunoSEQ multiplex PCR assay. For the multiplex PCR, a mixture combining 60 forward primers for TCR Vbeta segments and 13 reverse primers for TCR Jbeta segments was used. The CDR3 region of rearranged TCR beta genes was amplified from genomic DNA by a multiplex PCR assay. The amplified TCR beta libraries were sequenced on the Illumina HiSeq System as 87-base-pair reads. Processing in the source paper ran as follows. A later analysis tallied roughly 78 million unique TCR beta chains across the roughly 610 repertoires, and some 12 million of those chains were shared by two or more donors. Raw reads were error-corrected and collapsed into unique sequences by a nearest-neighbor algorithm in which closely related sequences were merged to remove PCR and sequencing errors. To assign V, D and J gene segments, CDR3 sequences were aligned to IMGT reference sequences. For a sequence to be retained, a match of at least six nucleotides was required to both a V gene segment and a J gene segment. Rearrangements were called productive when the CDR3 lacked stop codons and stayed in frame with V and J; all others were non-productive. CDR3 was defined by IMGT convention, running from the second conserved V-encoded cysteine to the conserved J-encoded phenylalanine. In an earlier analysis of 500 to 650 of the donors, sequences lacking an unambiguous match to a single V gene segment were excluded. An earlier analysis of approximately 590 of the donors classified V segments as functional when productive rearrangements were above 56.7% and as segregating when the standard deviation between donors was above 5%. A statistical classification framework was built for diagnosing cytomegalovirus status from the catalog of TCR beta chain sequences. A later analysis assigned V and J genes by comparing TCR nucleotide sequences with IMGT/GENE-DB human TR gene sequences. The TCRdist pipeline was used in a later analysis to assign CDR3 sequences and most-parsimonious VDJ recombination scenarios. In a later analysis, each TCR beta chain was defined by its CDR3 amino acid sequence together with its V-gene family, and reads without a unique V-gene family were excluded. A later analysis removed several hundred highly shared, low-generation-probability nucleotide sequences to deal with suspected cross-contamination and a sequencing artifact. In a later analysis, a clonal expansion index for each public chain was calculated from normalized within-repertoire ranks of inferred template counts. Generation probabilities in a later analysis came from a VDJ recombination model fitted to out-of-frame rearrangements, and those results were checked against IGoR. In a later analysis, TCR-TCR, TCR-HLA and TCR-CMV co-occurrence was scored with hypergeometric tests, and a repertoire-size bias correction was applied to TCR pairs. A later analysis estimated false discovery rates by permuting HLA or CMV assignments 20 times. In a later analysis, co-occurring TCRs were grouped using DBSCAN, with TCRdist sequence similarity added in when clustering inside HLA-allele-positive subsets. Repertoires with fewer than 30,000 or more than 120,000 public chains, plus five repertoires with anomalous nucleotide sharing, were excluded from co-occurrence clustering. Entries here come from immuneACCESS through TCRdb and include only in-frame sequences with V and J called. Some clones fail to appear in such tables; in the studies checked, an unresolved V gene covers under half of the shortfall, and the cause of the remainder is unknown. V, J and clone size were drawn from that table, and D and trimming were deduced from the DNA. For this sample, the table gives 150,000 to 200,000 clones. The ten biggest clones cover 6.5% of the sample.

The research as a whole found: The sequencing pipeline was judged likely to have produced a cluster of highly shared sequence variants as a technical artifact. The presence/absence analyses assumed that sequencing depth was roughly uniform across donors, and that assumption may not be true. Three of the identified cytomegalovirus-associated TCR beta chains were confirmed in vitro to be specific for cytomegalovirus antigens. The study gave a list of over 150 TCR beta chains associated with cytomegalovirus. Linkage disequilibrium might explain the correlated functional status among segregating V segments, but an unknown experimental factor could not be ruled out. Cytomegalovirus status was reported to be diagnosed by the classifier with high specificity and sensitivity in both the original and validation cohorts. A further reported finding was that TCR beta sequences accurately predicted the HLA-A and HLA-B alleles for most subjects in the first cohort. The authors suggested that the approach could potentially be generalized to other disease states and immunological phenotypes. Several of the top co-occurrence clusters appeared to be linked to parvovirus B19, influenza, CMV and Epstein-Barr virus, according to a later analysis. Across donors, most TCR sequences were observed very rarely, whereas some public TCRs were present in many individuals. Immune exposure information for the cohort was limited to CMV serostatus. Most CMV-associated TCR beta chains appeared to be HLA-restricted in a later analysis, and the HLA associations seemed to be driven largely by CMV exposure. Compared with the 666-donor mean, donors in an Asian-associated ancestry cluster had fewer N-insertions in productive TCRs, according to a later genetic analysis. In a later analysis, 16,951 TCR beta sequences were associated with specific HLA alleles at a false discovery rate of 0.05. Some IMGT-functional V segments, including TRBV6-2 and TRBV6-3, could not be distinguished by the 87-base-pair reads and were therefore excluded. The earlier analysis of a few hundred of the donors excluded around 17 rarely observed V segments, including chromosome 9 orphons, because counts were too low. A later genetic analysis associated a missense DCLRE1C variant with V-gene and J-gene trimming of TCR beta chains, and an independent cohort replicated the association. A later analysis found that TCR association rates varied across HLA loci, with DRB1 alleles showing the most associated TCRs and HLA-C alleles the fewest. Only TCR beta chains were sequenced in this cohort, and the absence of alpha or paired-chain data limited detectable features. Because some donors lacked HLA typing at each locus, the association tests relied only on the typed subset. In an earlier analysis of roughly 500 of the donors, most TCR beta V segments appeared in productive rearrangements about 87% or about 30% of the time, broadly matching IMGT annotations. Assigning TCR associations to individual alleles was difficult when HLA alleles, especially DR and DQ, strongly co-occurred. In a later analysis, HLA-associated TCR beta chains were found to be more clonally expanded and to have lower generation probabilities than equally common non-associated chains.

The germline V and J ends show losses of 0 bases and 8 bases respectively, and no gene match explains 6 bases of the junction. The germline V gene (reference sequence) supplies CDR1 LNHDA and CDR2 SQIVND. The CDR3 spans 17 residues, from the cysteine through the phenylalanine. Solely the CDR3 DNA is kept, with 51 bases framed from the first base. The cohort consisted of hundreds of healthy bone marrow donors. At the time of sampling, every cohort member was nominally healthy, though immune exposures that went unrecorded were likely present. The donor was CMV seronegative and belonged to the group of over 300 seronegative cohort members. Each donor provided a peripheral blood sample, and peripheral blood mononuclear cells were used for TCR beta sequencing. The Qiagen DNeasy Blood Extraction Kit was used to extract genomic DNA from the blood cell samples.

Sequences were obtained from PBMCs. The chain is encoded by TRBV19 joined to TRBJ2-1; TRBD2 matches 14 bases in the middle. The receptor was isolated from a man aged 25 to 40 in good health and CMV-seronegative. The DNA is TGTGCCAGTAGTATAGATATCGGACTAGCGGGAGGTTATGAGCAGTTCTTC. The translation is CASSIDIGLAGGYEQFF.